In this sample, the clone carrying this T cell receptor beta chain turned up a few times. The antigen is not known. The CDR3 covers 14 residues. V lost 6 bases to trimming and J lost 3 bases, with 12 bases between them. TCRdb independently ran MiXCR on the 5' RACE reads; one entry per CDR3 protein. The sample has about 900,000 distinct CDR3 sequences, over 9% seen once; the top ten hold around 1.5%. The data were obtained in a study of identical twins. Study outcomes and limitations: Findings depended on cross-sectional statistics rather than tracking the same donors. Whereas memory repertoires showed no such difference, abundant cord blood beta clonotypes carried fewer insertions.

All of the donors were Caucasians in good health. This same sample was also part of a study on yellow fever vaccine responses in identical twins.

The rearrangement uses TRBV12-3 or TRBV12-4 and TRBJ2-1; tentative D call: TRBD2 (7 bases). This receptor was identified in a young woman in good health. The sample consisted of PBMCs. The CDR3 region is CASRGGGYYNEQFF. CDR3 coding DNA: TGTGCCAGCAGGGGAGGGGGTTACTACAATGAGCAGTTCTTC.